The present entry profiles one TCR beta chain with its context. No antigen is known for it. This sample was taken from a study of T cells in tumors after PD-1 blockade. Study overall: No patient had prior checkpoint blockade, systemic immunosuppression, or radiotherapy within 4 weeks. A subset received ongoing vismodegib 150 mg daily alongside anti-PD-1 therapy. General study results and limits: Clonal replacement was seen across treatment, not between pre-treatment samples. Roughly two fifths of tumor TCR clonotypes were also found in blood.

The sample's time point: second of two post-therapy site-matched biopsies roughly 8 weeks apart. The V gene end was trimmed by 6 bases and the J gene end by 2 bases; junction bases not matched to a gene: 4. This CDR3 is 13 amino acids long. Germline values: CDR1 MNHEY, CDR2 SMNVEV (reference sequence). Clones were read by immunoSEQ multiplex PCR, and TCRdb kept only the in-frame ones, dropping some. Altogether thousands of clones are present, around three fifths being singletons, with the ten largest covering over 10%. This sequence was found in a human donor with basal cell carcinoma. This chain links TRBV27 with TRBJ2-7, with 7 nucleotides matching TRBD1. The material was tumor tissue, obtained after anti-PD-1 treatment. The CDR3 loop is CASRTGPPYEQYF. DNA of the CDR3: TGTGCCAGCAGGACAGGGCCCCCCTACGAGCAGTACTTC.